A selection of T cell receptor beta chains follows, all from one sample in a study of T-cell reconstitution after alpha-beta-depleted transplantation in children. MiXCR, run by TCRdb on the PCR reads, gives a single entry per CDR3 protein. This sample has about 230,000 distinct CDR3 sequences, with around 12% found just once. The source material was PBMCs from the stem cell graft donor, sampled from the stem cell graft. These receptors were collected from a human donor who donated a stem cell graft to a child with acute lymphoblastic leukemia. Each CDR3 is given without its conserved first and last residue.

>TRBJ2-5|TRBV20-1
STMGLAGVQETQY
>TRBJ2-7|TRBV11-2
ASSPGTVFYEQY
>TRBJ2-7|TRBV24-1
ATSDGLEQY
>TRBJ2-2|TRBV20-1
SAETLGDTGELF
>TRBJ1-6|TRBV19
ASSTQTGGGSPLH
>TRBJ1-1|TRBV7-9
ASSPGHLGSMNTEAF
>TRBJ1-2|TRBV12-3/TRBV12-4
ASRHSLGYGYT
>TRBJ2-7|TRBV7-9
ASSSTDKFPYEQY
>TRBJ2-3|TRBV4-3
ASSQGGTSTDTQY
>TRBJ2-7|TRBV29-1
SVSGTSGQSYEQY
>TRBJ2-7|TRBV3-1
ASSQGGGSSYEQY
>TRBJ1-1|TRBV5-5
ASSWSQTNTEAF
>TRBJ1-4|TRBV27
ARSPRRDNEKLF
>TRBJ1-1|TRBV20-1
SARNPNTEAF
>TRBJ2-5|TRBV4-2
ASSQDPGAQETQY
>TRBJ1-1|TRBV10-3
AISDRITNTEAF
>TRBJ2-1|TRBV12-5
ASGLVGFGVNEQF
>TRBJ2-1|TRBV19
ASSVSSLHQSSYNEQF
>TRBJ2-7|TRBV27
ASSLSALSDEQY
>TRBJ2-2|TRBV7-2
ASSSGQTNTGELF
>TRBJ2-7|TRBV19
ASSMSQGDAQY
>TRBJ2-3|TRBV7-2
ASSFSGGAGDTQY
>TRBJ2-1|TRBV5-1
ASSLGGGGRIQENEQF
>TRBJ2-7|TRBV10-3
AISGAGDRGYEQY
>TRBJ1-3|TRBV7-9
ASSLAGFSGNTIY
>TRBJ1-6|TRBV30
AWREDRVRNSPLH
>TRBJ2-1|TRBV20-1
SAITRGAGGNEQF
>TRBJ1-2|TRBV27
ASSWSSRGGYT
>TRBJ1-3|TRBV9
ASSGGGSGNTIY